This T cell receptor (beta chain) is drawn from a study of human T cells and chemical hapten exposure. As for the study in general: How much TCR each sample yielded varied, mostly because pooled library volumes differed slightly.

General observations from the study: After DPC sensitization, TCRs above 1 in 1000 frequency showed no change.

During construction of the library, unique molecular identifiers were attached to individual cDNA molecules for quantitative, reproducible TCR counting. Under the authors' procedure: Samples held a median of around 92,000 TCRs, range roughly 20,000–690,600. TCRdb re-called the 5' RACE reads through MiXCR, storing one row per CDR3 protein. What appears here as the V and J calls and clone size reflects TCRdb's work, not the paper's. The data show 110,000 or so distinct CDR3 sequences, around 20% seen once. This clonotype has a handful of counts. Its antigen is not identified. Unfractionated whole blood yielded total RNA. The CDR3 extends over 14 amino acids. Germline V gene lookup returns CDR1 KGHDR and CDR2 SFDVKD. Trimming left V 5 bases short and J 5 bases short, with 14 bases between.

The receptor was derived from a human donor in good health. This chain links TRBV24-1 with TRBJ2-5, with a tentative D call TRBD2 (5 bases). The CDR3 loop is CATSGSTGVETQYF. Here the CDR3 DNA reads TGTGCCACCAGTGGTTCCACCGGGGTGGAGACCCAGTACTTC.